Listed here is a single T cell receptor (beta chain). Its antigen target is currently unknown. It has no much larger one-base neighbor in the sample; base qualities were not kept. Libraries came from RT-PCR. This sample was sequenced with an Illumina HiSeq 2500. TCRdb cleaned the public reads at Q25 with fastp, built clones with MiXCR and kept in-frame beta chains. Every entry covers one CDR3 protein and lists the most common genes and DNA from its rows. For this sample the table gives more than 700,000 distinct CDR3 sequences, of which around 20% were detected only once. 10% of the sample is taken by the ten largest. V is pared back by 3 bases and J by 2 bases, with 19 bases lying between the germline termini. Reading the germline V gene gives CDR1 SGHDN and CDR2 FVKESK. From its cysteine to its phenylalanine, the CDR3 spans 17 amino acids. Left in the record is the CDR3 DNA by itself, 51 bases read in frame from the first base.

This entry belongs to a study of response to subunit inactivated influenza vaccine (dated 2018 in TCRdb). Background on the whole study: To follow how T cells responded to a trivalent subunit inactivated influenza vaccine, the researchers relied on deep quantitative profiling of the T cell receptor repertoire.

Summary of the overall study and its limitations: According to the authors, only a limited number of new T cells may be recruited by each seasonal influenza vaccination.

This TCR came from a man aged 45-65 years who received an inactivated influenza vaccine. Donor details come from another sample of the same person, matched by shared clones. The starting material was PBMCs from blood, obtained 4 to 6 days after vaccination. Here the chain combines TRBV14 and TRBJ1-2; TRBD1 might be the D gene, on 5 matching bases. The DNA is TGTGCCAGCAGCCATTACGGACCGCTGCGGGACAACTATGGCTACACCTTC. Its translation reads: CASSHYGPLRDNYGYTF.